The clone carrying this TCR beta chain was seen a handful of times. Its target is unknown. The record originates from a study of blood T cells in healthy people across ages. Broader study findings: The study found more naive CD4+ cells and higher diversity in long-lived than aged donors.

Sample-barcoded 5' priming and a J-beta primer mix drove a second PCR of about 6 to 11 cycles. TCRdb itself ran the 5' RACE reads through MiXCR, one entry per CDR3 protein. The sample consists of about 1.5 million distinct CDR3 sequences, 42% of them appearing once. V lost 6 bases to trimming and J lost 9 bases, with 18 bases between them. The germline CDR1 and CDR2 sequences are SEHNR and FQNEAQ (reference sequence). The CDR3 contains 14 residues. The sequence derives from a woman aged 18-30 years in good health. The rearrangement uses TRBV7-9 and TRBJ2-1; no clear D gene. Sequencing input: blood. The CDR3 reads CASRIEIVGGEQFF. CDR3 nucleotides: TGTGCCAGCAGAATCGAGATTGTGGGTGGTGAGCAGTTCTTC.